The clone carrying this TCR beta chain has a count of ten or more. RNA transcripts provided the source from which TCR beta CDR3 regions were amplified. HTBI primers were employed in a first-round RT-PCR of the TCR CDR3. Each CDR3 protein gets one entry after TCRdb re-called the multiplex PCR reads with MiXCR. The profile shows about 360,000 distinct CDR3 sequences, roughly 13% of them singletons. The sample comes from a study of T cells in Graves' hyperthyroidism and ophthalmopathy. The CDR3 totals 15 residues. The V gene lost 0 bases and the J gene lost 2 bases, with 11 bases spanning the gap. CDR1 is DFQATT and CDR2 is SNEGSKA in the germline V gene (reference sequence).

The sequenced sample was blood. This rearrangement joins TRBV20-1 to TRBJ2-1, with no clear D. This TCR was recovered from a woman in her late teens or twenties with Graves' hyperthyroidism. CDR3 sequence reads: CSARDSIMAYNEQFF. The CDR3 region has the DNA TGCAGTGCTAGAGATTCAATCATGGCCTACAATGAGCAGTTCTTC.